This TCR beta chain was documented in a study of neurological immune-mediated disorders. This clonotype appeared many times. Its antigen is as yet unknown. Whenever a sequencing run was performed, it yielded over 180 million TCR-beta sequences from 15-18 subjects. TCRdb itself ran the 5' RACE reads through MiXCR, one entry per CDR3 protein. The sample records about 71,000 distinct CDR3 sequences, more than 8.5% being singletons. Study-level results: While HTLV-1-associated myelopathy showed the greatest TCR clonal expansion, multiple sclerosis showed the least, falling below healthy controls. No expanded-clone CDR3 amino acid sequence recurred across subjects, suggesting private TCR-beta repertoires.

Looked up from germline, CDR1 is SQVTM and CDR2 is ANQGSEA. The CDR3 extends over 17 amino acids. Between the trimmed V and J ends, which lost 6 bases and 0 bases, there was a span of 23 bases. Described time point: longitudinal time-point 1 (baseline). The TCR was taken from a young man in good health. Sequencing was carried out using PBMCs. The chain couples TRBV29-1 to TRBJ1-1; tentatively, D is TRBD1 (5 bases). The CDR3 loop is CSVGGGRVGMVNTEAFF. The CDR3 coding sequence is TGCAGCGTGGGGGGGGGTAGGGTAGGTATGGTGAACACTGAAGCTTTCTTT. Filled out from reference TRBV29-1 and TRBJ1-1, the complete variable domain reads SAVISQKPSRDICQRGTSLTIQCQVDSQVTMMFWYRQQPGQSLTLIATANQGSEATYESGFVIDKFPISRPNLTFSTLTVSNMSPEDSSIYLCSVGGGRVGMVNTEAFFGQGTRLTVV.